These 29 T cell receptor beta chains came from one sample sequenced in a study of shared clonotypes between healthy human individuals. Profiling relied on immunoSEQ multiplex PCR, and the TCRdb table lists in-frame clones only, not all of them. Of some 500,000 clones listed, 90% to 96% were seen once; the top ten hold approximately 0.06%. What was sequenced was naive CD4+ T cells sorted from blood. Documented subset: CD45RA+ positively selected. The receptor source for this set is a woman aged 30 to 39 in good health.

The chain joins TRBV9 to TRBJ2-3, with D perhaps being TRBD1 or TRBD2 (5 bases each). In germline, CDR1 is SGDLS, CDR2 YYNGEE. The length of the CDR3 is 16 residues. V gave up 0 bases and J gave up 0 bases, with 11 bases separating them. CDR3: CASSVVGEPSTDTQYF. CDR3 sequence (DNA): TGTGCCAGCAGCGTAGTGGGGGAACCTAGCACAGATACGCAGTATTTT. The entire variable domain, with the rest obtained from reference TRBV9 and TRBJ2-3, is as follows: DSGVTQTPKHLITATGQRVTLRCSPRSGDLSVYWYQQSLDQGLQFLIQYYNGEERAKGNILERFSAQQFPDLHSELNLSSLELGDSALYFCASSVVGEPSTDTQYFGPGTRLTVL.

The DNA of the CDR3 is TGTGCCAGCAGCCAGGACAGGGTGAACACTGAAGCTTTCTTT. Translating it yields CASSQDRVNTEAFF. This chain joins TRBV4-2 and TRBJ1-1; 8 nucleotides match TRBD1. The V and J ends lost 3 bases and 0 bases, in that order; junction bases with no gene match: 0. CDR3 length equals 14 residues. CDR1 LGHNA and CDR2 YNFKEQ come from the germline V gene.

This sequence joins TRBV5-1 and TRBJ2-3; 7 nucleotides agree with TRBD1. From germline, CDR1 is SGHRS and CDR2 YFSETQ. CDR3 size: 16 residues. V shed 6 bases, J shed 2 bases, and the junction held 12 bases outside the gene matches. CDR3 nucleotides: TGCGCCAGCAACACCGACAGGGTTTTGCCCACAGATACGCAGTATTTT. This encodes CASNTDRVLPTDTQYF.

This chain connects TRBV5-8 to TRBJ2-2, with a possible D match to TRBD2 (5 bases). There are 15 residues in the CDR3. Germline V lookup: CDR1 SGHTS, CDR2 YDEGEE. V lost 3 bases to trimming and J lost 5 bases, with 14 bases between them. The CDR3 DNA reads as TGTGCCAGCAGCTCTAGAGGGCCGTGGACCGGGGAGCTGTTTTTT. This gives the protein CASSSRGPWTGELFF.

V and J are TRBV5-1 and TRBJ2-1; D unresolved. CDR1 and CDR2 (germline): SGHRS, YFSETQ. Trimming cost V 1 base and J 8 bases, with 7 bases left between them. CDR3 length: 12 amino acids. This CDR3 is CASSLSVDEQFF. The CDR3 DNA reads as TGCGCCAGCAGCTTGTCAGTAGATGAGCAGTTCTTC.

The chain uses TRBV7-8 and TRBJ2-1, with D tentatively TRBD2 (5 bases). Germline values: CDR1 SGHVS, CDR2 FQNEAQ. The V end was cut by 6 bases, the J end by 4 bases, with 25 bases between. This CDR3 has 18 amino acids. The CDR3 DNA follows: TGTGCCAGCAGTCCCCTATTGATCGAGCTAGCCGTATACAATGAGCAGTTCTTC. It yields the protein CASSPLLIELAVYNEQFF.

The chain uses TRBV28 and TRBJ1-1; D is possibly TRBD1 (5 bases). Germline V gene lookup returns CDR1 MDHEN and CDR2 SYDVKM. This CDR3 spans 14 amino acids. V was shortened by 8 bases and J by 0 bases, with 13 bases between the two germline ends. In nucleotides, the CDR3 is TGTGCCAGCTTGGGGGGGGTTATGAACACTGAAGCTTTCTTT. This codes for CASLGGVMNTEAFF.

CDR3 loop: CSVEEGGTDTQYF. The CDR3 DNA is TGCAGCGTTGAAGAGGGGGGTACAGATACGCAGTATTTT. This sequence joins TRBV29-1 and TRBJ2-3, with D perhaps matching TRBD2 (6 bases). The CDR3 is 13 amino acids. Germline assignment: CDR1 SQVTM and CDR2 ANQGSEA. With 0 bases removed from V and 3 bases from J, the gap between germline ends came to 7 bases.

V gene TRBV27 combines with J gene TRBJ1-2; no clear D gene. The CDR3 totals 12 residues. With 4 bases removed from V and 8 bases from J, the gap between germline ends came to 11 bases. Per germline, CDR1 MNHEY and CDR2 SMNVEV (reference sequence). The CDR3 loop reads CASSSYLGGYTF. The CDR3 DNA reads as TGTGCCAGCAGTTCCTACCTTGGGGGCTACACCTTC.

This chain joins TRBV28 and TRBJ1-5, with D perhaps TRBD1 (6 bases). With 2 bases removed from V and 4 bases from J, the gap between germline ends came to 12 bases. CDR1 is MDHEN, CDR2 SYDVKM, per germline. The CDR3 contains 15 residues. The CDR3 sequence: CASSLLGGQNQPQHF. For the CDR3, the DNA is TGTGCCAGCAGTTTACTTGGGGGCCAGAATCAGCCCCAGCATTTT.

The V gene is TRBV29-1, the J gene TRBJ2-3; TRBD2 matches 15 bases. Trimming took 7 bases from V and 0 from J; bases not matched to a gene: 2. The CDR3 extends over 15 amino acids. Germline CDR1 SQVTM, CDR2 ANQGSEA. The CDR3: CSAGLAGGSTDTQYF. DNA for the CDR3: TGCAGCGCGGGACTAGCGGGAGGAAGCACAGATACGCAGTATTTT.

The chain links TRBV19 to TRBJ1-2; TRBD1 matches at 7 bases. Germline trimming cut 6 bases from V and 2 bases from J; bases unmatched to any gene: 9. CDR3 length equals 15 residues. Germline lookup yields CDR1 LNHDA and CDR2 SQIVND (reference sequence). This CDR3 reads CASRPGEGANYGYTF. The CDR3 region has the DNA TGTGCCAGTAGACCCGGGGAGGGGGCGAACTATGGCTACACCTTC.

The CDR3 loop reads CASSSLAGGFYEQFF. In DNA, the CDR3 is TGTGCCAGTAGTTCCCTAGCGGGAGGCTTCTATGAGCAGTTCTTC. The chain combines TRBV19 with TRBJ2-1; 11 positions match TRBD2. Germline CDR1 LNHDA, CDR2 SQIVND (reference sequence). J was trimmed by 8 bases and V by 5 bases; bases with no gene match: 8. CDR3 length: 15 residues.

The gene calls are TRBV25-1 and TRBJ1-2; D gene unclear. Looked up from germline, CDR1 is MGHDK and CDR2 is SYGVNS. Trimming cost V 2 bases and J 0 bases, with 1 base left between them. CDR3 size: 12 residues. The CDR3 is CASSEANYGYTF. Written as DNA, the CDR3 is TGTGCCAGCAGTGAAGCTAACTATGGCTACACCTTC.

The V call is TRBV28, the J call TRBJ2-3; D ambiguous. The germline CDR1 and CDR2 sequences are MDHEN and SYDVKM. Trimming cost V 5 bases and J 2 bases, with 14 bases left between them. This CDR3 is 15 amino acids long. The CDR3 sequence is CASSPLGSSTDTQYF. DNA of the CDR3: TGTGCCAGCAGTCCCCTTGGCAGTTCCACAGATACGCAGTATTTT.

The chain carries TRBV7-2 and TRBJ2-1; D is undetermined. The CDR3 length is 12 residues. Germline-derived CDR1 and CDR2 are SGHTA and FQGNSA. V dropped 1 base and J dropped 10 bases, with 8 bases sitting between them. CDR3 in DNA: TGTGCCAGCAGCTTAGTGATTTCAGAGCAGTTCTTC. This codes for CASSLVISEQFF. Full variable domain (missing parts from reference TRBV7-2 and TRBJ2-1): GAGVSQSPSNKVTEKGKDVELRCDPISGHTALYWYRQSLGQGLEFLIYFQGNSAPDKSGLPSDRFSAERTGGSVSTLTIQRTQQEDSAVYLCASSLVISEQFFGPGTRLTVL.

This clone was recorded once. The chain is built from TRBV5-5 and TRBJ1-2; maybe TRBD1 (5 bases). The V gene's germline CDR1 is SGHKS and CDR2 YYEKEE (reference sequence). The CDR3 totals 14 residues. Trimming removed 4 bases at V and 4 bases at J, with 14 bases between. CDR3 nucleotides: TGTGCCAGCAGCCCTCAGGGCCTAAGCTATGGCTACACCTTC. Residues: CASSPQGLSYGYTF.

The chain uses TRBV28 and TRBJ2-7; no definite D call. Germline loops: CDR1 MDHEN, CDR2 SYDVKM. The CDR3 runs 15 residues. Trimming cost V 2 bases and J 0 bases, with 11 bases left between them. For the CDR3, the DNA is TGTGCCAGCAGTTTAAACCCCCCGAACTCCTACGAGCAGTACTTC. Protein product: CASSLNPPNSYEQYF.

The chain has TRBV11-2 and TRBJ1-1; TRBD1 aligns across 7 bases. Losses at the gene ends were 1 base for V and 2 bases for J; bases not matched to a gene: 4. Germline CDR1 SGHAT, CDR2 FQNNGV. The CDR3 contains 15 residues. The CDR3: CASSLAGQPNTEAFF. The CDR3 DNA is TGTGCCAGCAGCTTAGCGGGACAGCCTAACACTGAAGCTTTCTTT.

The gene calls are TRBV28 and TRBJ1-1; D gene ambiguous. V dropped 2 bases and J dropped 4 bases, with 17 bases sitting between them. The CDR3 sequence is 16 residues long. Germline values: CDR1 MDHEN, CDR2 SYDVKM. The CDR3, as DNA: TGTGCCAGCAGTTTAATCCGGTTATGGGCTAGCACTGAAGCTTTCTTT. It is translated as CASSLIRLWASTEAFF.

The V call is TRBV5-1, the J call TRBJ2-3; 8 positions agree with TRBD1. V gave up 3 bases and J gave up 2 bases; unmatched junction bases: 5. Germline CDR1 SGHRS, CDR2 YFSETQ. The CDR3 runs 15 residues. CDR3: CASSWGQEITDTQYF. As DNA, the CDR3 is TGCGCCAGCAGCTGGGGACAGGAGATCACAGATACGCAGTATTTT.

The DNA of the CDR3 is TGTGCCAGCAGCGAGATACCGGAGACCCAGTACTTC. Amino acid sequence: CASSEIPETQYF. The chain couples TRBV2 to TRBJ2-5; D not certain. Trimming left V 6 bases short and J 5 bases short, with 10 bases between. Per the germline V gene, CDR1 is SNHLY and CDR2 is FYNNEI. The CDR3 has 12 residues.

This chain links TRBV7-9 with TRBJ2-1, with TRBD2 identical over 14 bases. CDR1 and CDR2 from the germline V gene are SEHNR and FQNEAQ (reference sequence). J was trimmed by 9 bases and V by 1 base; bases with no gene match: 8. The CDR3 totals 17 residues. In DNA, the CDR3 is TGTGCCAGCAGCTTAGTACCGGGACTAGCGGGAGTCAGTGAGCAGTTCTTC. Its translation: CASSLVPGLAGVSEQFF.

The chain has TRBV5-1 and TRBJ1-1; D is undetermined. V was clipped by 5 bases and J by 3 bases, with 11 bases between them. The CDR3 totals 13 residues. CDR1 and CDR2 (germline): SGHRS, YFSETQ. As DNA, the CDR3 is TGCGCCAGCAGGCAATCACGGGACACTGAAGCTTTCTTT. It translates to CASRQSRDTEAFF.

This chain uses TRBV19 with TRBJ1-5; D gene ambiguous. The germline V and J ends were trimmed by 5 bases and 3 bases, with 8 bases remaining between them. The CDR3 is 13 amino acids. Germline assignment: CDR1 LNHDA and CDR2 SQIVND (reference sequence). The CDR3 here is CASSLPLNQPQHF. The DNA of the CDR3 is TGTGCCAGTAGTCTGCCCCTCAATCAGCCCCAGCATTTT.

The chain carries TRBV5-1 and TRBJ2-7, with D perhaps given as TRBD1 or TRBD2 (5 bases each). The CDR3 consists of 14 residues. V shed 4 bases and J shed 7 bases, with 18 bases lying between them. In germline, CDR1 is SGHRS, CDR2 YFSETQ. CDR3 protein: CASSNPSGPLEQYF. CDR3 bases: TGCGCCAGCAGCAACCCCTCGGGGCCATTAGAGCAGTACTTC.

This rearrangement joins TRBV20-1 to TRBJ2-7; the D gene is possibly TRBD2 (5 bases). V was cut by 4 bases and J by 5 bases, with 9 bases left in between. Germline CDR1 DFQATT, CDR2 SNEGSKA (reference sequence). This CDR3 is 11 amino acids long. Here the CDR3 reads CSAIGENEQYF. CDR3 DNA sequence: TGCAGTGCTATTGGGGAGAACGAGCAGTACTTC.

This chain's CDR3 is CASSYRGTEQYF. The CDR3 nucleotides are TGTGCCAGCAGTTACCGGGGGACCGAGCAGTACTTC. The chain uses TRBV6-5 and TRBJ2-5; D is perhaps TRBD2 (6 bases). The assigned J gene may be wrong: the sequence end matches TRBJ2-7 better. The length of the CDR3 is 12 residues. Germline CDR1 MNHEY, CDR2 SVGAGI.

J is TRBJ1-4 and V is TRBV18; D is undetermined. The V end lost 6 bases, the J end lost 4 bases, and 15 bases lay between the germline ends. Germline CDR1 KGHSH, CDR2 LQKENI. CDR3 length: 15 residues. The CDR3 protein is CASSQIPANNEKLFF. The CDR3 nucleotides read TGTGCCAGCTCTCAAATACCGGCAAATAATGAAAAACTGTTTTTT.